The 19 T cell receptor beta chains below were found in one sample sequenced in a study of blood T cell repertoires in COVID-19. The repertoire was sequenced with immunoSEQ multiplex PCR; TCRdb's copy has only in-frame clones and lacks some. Of nearly 40,000 clones in the sample, approximately 86% were seen once. Sequenced sample: peripheral blood. These receptors originate from a man between 45 and 60 years old in a cohort sampled during active COVID-19.

The chain links TRBV30 to TRBJ1-2; the D gene is possibly TRBD1 (5 bases). V was shortened by 4 bases and J by 3 bases, with 15 bases between the two germline ends. Germline values: CDR1 GTSNPN, CDR2 SVGIG (reference sequence). The CDR3 covers 14 residues. CDR3 nucleotide sequence: TGTGCCTGGACCCAGCCCAGGGAGGACTATGGCTACACCTTC. It is translated as CAWTQPREDYGYTF.

This clone was counted a single time. The chain joins TRBV28 to TRBJ2-1; D possibly corresponds to TRBD1 (6 bases). Germline CDR1 and CDR2: MDHEN and SYDVKM. The CDR3 totals 10 residues. Trimming removed 6 bases from V and 12 bases from J, with 9 bases in between. The CDR3 protein is CASSRTAQFF. Written as DNA, the CDR3 is TGTGCCAGCAGCCGGACAGCGCAGTTCTTC.

The chain combines TRBV9 with TRBJ2-3, with 10 bases matching TRBD2. V dropped 3 bases and J dropped 5; count of bases not matched to a gene: 6. Germline V gene lookup returns CDR1 SGDLS and CDR2 YYNGEE. The CDR3 sequence is 15 residues long. CDR3 loop: CASSARTSGIDTQYF. The CDR3, as DNA: TGTGCCAGCAGCGCCAGGACTAGCGGCATAGATACGCAGTATTTT.

As DNA, the CDR3 is TGTGCCAGCAGCTACTCCCGGCCCCAACTAGCGGGAAGCCTCACGGACGTC. The encoded protein is CASSYSRPQLAGSLTDV. V gene TRBV7-8 combines with J gene TRBJ2-7, with 10 bases lining up with TRBD2. This CDR3 is 17 amino acids long. Germline V gene data show CDR1 as SGHVS and CDR2 as FQNEAQ.

The V gene is TRBV5-6, the J gene TRBJ1-4, with TRBD1 as a possible D gene (6 bases). V dropped 6 bases and J dropped 4 bases, with 13 bases sitting between them. This CDR3 spans 14 amino acids. The germline CDR1 and CDR2 sequences are SGHDT and YYEEEE. Here the CDR3 reads CASTKGGLNEKLFF. DNA for the CDR3: TGTGCCAGCACAAAAGGGGGTCTTAATGAAAAACTGTTTTTT. Complete variable domain (other parts from reference TRBV5-6 and TRBJ1-4): DAGVTQSPTHLIKTRGQQVTLRCSPKSGHDTVSWYQQALGQGPQFIFQYYEEEERQRGNFPDRFSGHQFPNYSSELNVNALLLGDSALYLCASTKGGLNEKLFFGSGTQLSVL.

The V call is TRBV2, the J call TRBJ2-7, with unresolved D. The CDR3 sequence is 11 residues long. Germline-derived CDR1 and CDR2 are SNHLY and FYNNEI. The CDR3 coding sequence is TGTGCCAGTGAGACCTTAGAGGAGTTAGGCGTC. Translating gives CASETLEELGV.

The chain recombines TRBV5-6 with TRBJ2-2, with 7 bases identical to TRBD2. The V gene end was trimmed by 2 bases and the J gene end by 4 bases; junction bases not matched to a gene: 5. This CDR3 contains 15 residues. Germline V gene data show CDR1 as SGHDT and CDR2 as YYEEEE. CDR3: CASSFGTTITGELFF. CDR3 nucleotides: TGTGCCAGCAGCTTCGGGACTACTATCACCGGGGAGCTGTTTTTT.

This chain links TRBV5-1 with TRBJ1-4; 7 positions agree with TRBD1. Germline V lookup: CDR1 SGHRS, CDR2 YFSETQ. V gave up 8 bases and J gave up 8 bases; unmatched junction bases: 12. CDR3 length: 14 amino acids. CDR3 nucleotide sequence: TGCGCCAGGGGCAGGGGGAGAAGGGAGGAAAAACTGTTTTTT. Translating gives CARGRGRREEKLFF.

Only a few counts were recorded for this clone. The rearrangement uses TRBV9 and TRBJ1-6; D is undetermined. In germline, CDR1 is SGDLS, CDR2 YYNGEE. Trimming removed 4 bases at V and 7 bases at J, with 15 bases between. The CDR3 length is 15 residues. CDR3 in DNA: TGTGCCAGCAGCCATAAAGAGAATCTAAATTCACCCCTCCACTTT. Amino acid sequence: CASSHKENLNSPLHF.

The chain joins TRBV7-9 to TRBJ2-1; a weak D match, TRBD2 (5 bases). V was shortened by 5 bases and J by 8 bases, with 28 bases between the two germline ends. Per the germline V gene, CDR1 is SEHNR and CDR2 is FQNEAQ (reference sequence). The CDR3 is 18 residues long. The chain's CDR3 is CASSHETGPDSTRDEQFF. CDR3 DNA sequence: TGTGCCAGCAGCCATGAAACCGGGCCCGACTCTACGCGGGATGAGCAGTTCTTC.

The rearrangement joins TRBV5-6 to TRBJ2-7; 11 bases are a match to TRBD1. CDR3 length equals 14 residues. The ends lost 4 bases at V and 4 bases at J; junction bases unmatched: 4. Germline CDR1 is SGHDT and CDR2 is YYEEEE. CDR3 bases: TGTGCCAGCAGCCTAGGGACAGGGGGATACGAGCAGTACGTC. This translates into CASSLGTGGYEQYV.

J is TRBJ2-2 and V is TRBV7-2; possible D gene TRBD2, 6 bases. Germline CDR1 SGHTA, CDR2 FQGNSA. This CDR3 has 14 amino acids. Deletions cut 3 bases from V and 7 bases from J, with 12 bases between. As DNA, the CDR3 is TGTGCCAGCAGCTTCGGGCGGGAAATCGGGGAGCTGTTTTTT. Translation: CASSFGREIGELFF.

This clone has a single count. The chain employs TRBV11-2 and TRBJ2-5; D is possibly TRBD1 (5 bases). V dropped 2 bases and J dropped 3 bases, with 13 bases sitting between them. The CDR3 is 15 residues long. Germline CDR1 and CDR2: SGHAT and FQNNGV. The CDR3 loop is CASSLFPGKEETQYF. The DNA of the CDR3 is TGTGCCAGCAGCTTATTCCCAGGGAAAGAAGAGACCCAGTACTTC.

The V and J genes are TRBV5-1 and TRBJ2-2, with D unclear. Trimming removed 4 bases from V and 7 bases from J, with 11 bases in between. The CDR3 has 13 amino acids. Germline values: CDR1 SGHRS, CDR2 YFSETQ. CDR3 protein: CASSPPVNGELFF. The CDR3, as DNA: TGCGCCAGCAGCCCCCCAGTTAACGGGGAGCTGTTTTTT.

This chain connects TRBV5-1 to TRBJ1-1; D unresolved. This CDR3 comprises 14 residues. The V and J ends lost 0 bases and 1 base respectively, with 7 bases between them. Germline values: CDR1 SGHRS, CDR2 YFSETQ. The CDR3 DNA reads TGCGCCAGCAGCTTGGGCACTTCGAACACTGAAGCTTTCTTT. The encoded protein is CASSLGTSNTEAFF.

This chain links TRBV29-1 with TRBJ2-5, with 8 bases fitting TRBD1. The length of the CDR3 is 17 residues. J lost 5 bases, V lost 3 bases, and 17 bases had no gene match. CDR1 is SQVTM and CDR2 is ANQGSEA in the germline V gene. The CDR3 loop is CSVEIGDRSGDPETQYF. CDR3 bases: TGCAGCGTTGAGATTGGGGACAGGTCCGGTGATCCCGAGACCCAGTACTTC. The full variable domain, completed using reference TRBV29-1 and TRBJ2-5, is SAVISQKPSRDICQRGTSLTIQCQVDSQVTMMFWYRQQPGQSLTLIATANQGSEATYESGFVIDKFPISRPNLTFSTLTVSNMSPEDSSIYLCSVEIGDRSGDPETQYFGPGTRLLVL.

V and J are TRBV11-2 and TRBJ1-2; 7 bases line up with TRBD1. Germline V gene data show CDR1 as SGHAT and CDR2 as FQNNGV. The CDR3 sequence is 16 residues long. V shed 2 bases, J shed 4 bases, and the junction held 10 bases outside the gene matches. The CDR3 is CASSLWRTGIGYGYTF. The DNA of the CDR3 is TGTGCCAGCAGCTTATGGCGGACAGGAATCGGCTATGGCTACACCTTC.

V usage is TRBV27 and J usage is TRBJ2-2; TRBD2 matches 8 bases. The CDR3 runs 17 residues. The ends lost 5 bases at V and 4 bases at J; junction bases unmatched: 12. Germline lookup yields CDR1 MNHEY and CDR2 SMNVEV (reference sequence). In nucleotides, the CDR3 is TGTGCCAGCAGTCGGGGGGACGGGACTAGACGCACCGGGGAGCTGTTTTTT. This translates into CASSRGDGTRRTGELFF.

This clone was observed once. The chain uses TRBV14 and TRBJ2-1; 12 nucleotides align to TRBD2. The CDR3 has 19 amino acids. Looked up from germline, CDR1 is SGHDN and CDR2 is FVKESK. Unmatched junction bases numbered 17, after V lost 3 bases and J lost 8 bases. This CDR3 reads CASSHSRWLAGGPGDEQFF. The CDR3, as DNA: TGTGCCAGCAGCCACTCTCGATGGCTAGCGGGAGGGCCAGGTGATGAGCAGTTCTTC.